What follows is one TCR beta chain and its context. What it binds is not known. Only in-frame clones appear in the TCRdb table, and some are missing; sequencing was by immunoSEQ multiplex PCR. The data contain 150,000 or so clones, approximately 90% of them singletons. These data originate in a study of cytomegalovirus exposure and HLA in healthy donors. From germline, CDR1 is MDHEN and CDR2 SYDVKM. The V end lost 3 bases, the J end lost 0 bases, and 11 bases lay between the germline ends. CDR3 length: 15 amino acids. General observations from the study: In vitro assays verified that a few CMV-associated chains recognized CMV antigens specifically. Listed as cytomegalovirus-associated were about 160 TCR beta chains. TCR sequences were mostly rare, though some public TCRs occurred in many donors.

The sequencing input was PBMCs. The V and J genes are TRBV28 and TRBJ1-1; weak D call: TRBD1 (6 bases). The clonotype was recovered from a woman aged 30 to 39 in good health and CMV-seropositive. CDR3 sequence reads: CASSFPGTLNTEAFF. The CDR3 bases are TGTGCCAGCAGTTTTCCCGGGACACTGAACACTGAAGCTTTCTTT.